The present T cell receptor (beta chain) was sequenced within a study of T cells after yellow fever vaccination. The V gene lost 2 bases and the J gene lost 0 bases, with 11 bases spanning the gap. This CDR3 region has 16 residues. From germline, CDR1 is MNHEY and CDR2 SVGAGI. Whole-study results and caveats: Re-detected after boosting: most primary clones, 96% of CD4 and 75% to 90% of CD8. The study noted that FACS-sorted repertoires could contain abundant clonotypes contaminating from the bulk population.

In regard to this clonotype: Its antigen is unidentified.

Production of TCR cDNA was by 5'RACE template switching, which also added a universal primer site and UMIs. MiXCR, run by TCRdb on the 5' RACE reads, gives a single entry per CDR3 protein. Here the sample spans 510,000 or so distinct CDR3 sequences, roughly a fifth being singletons. The receptor was isolated from a man aged 30-40 years who received the YFV17D yellow fever vaccine. The sample here was PBMCs, taken 15 days after the yellow fever booster vaccination. The V gene is TRBV6-5, the J gene TRBJ1-3, with D unclear. CDR3 region: CASSYIPYGSGNTIYF. DNA of the CDR3: TGTGCCAGCAGTTACATTCCGTACGGCTCTGGAAACACCATATATTTT.